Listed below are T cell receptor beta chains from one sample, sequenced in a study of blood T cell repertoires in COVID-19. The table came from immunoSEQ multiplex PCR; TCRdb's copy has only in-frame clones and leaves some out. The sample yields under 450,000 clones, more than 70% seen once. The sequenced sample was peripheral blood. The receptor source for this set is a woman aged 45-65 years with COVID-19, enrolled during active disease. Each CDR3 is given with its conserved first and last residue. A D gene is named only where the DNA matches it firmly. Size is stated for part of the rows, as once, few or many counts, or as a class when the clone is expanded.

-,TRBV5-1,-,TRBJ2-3,CASSRFVGGNTDTQYF,TGCGCCAGCAGCCGTTTTGTGGGGGGAAACACAGATACGCAGTATTTT
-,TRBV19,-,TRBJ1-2,CASSRGPTKEGYTF,TGTGCCAGTAGTAGGGGGCCGACCAAAGAGGGCTACACCTTC
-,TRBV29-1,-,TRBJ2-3,CSVTPGQNFGGGTDTQYF,TGCAGCGTTACCCCGGGCCAAAATTTCGGGGGTGGCACAGATACGCAGTATTTT
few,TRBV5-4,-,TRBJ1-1,CASSRHLGENTEAFF,TGTGCCAGCAGCCGCCACCTAGGTGAAAACACTGAAGCTTTCTTT
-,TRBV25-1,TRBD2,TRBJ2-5,CASSEYRGGASTETQYF,TGTGCCAGCAGTGAATATCGCGGGGGGGCTTCGACCGAGACCCAGTACTTC
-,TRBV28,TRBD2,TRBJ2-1,CASSPGLAGYTGNEQFF,TGTGCCAGCAGTCCGGGACTAGCGGGTTATACGGGGAATGAGCAGTTCTTC
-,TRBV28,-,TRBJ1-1,CASSSPVVKAFF,TGTGCCAGCAGTTCCCCGGTCGTGAAGGCTTTCTTT
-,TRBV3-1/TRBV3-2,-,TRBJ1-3,CASSPGTHPSGNTIYF,TGTGCCAGCAGCCCCGGGACTCATCCCTCTGGAAACACCATATATTTT
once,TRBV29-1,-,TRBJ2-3,CSVAPDSTDTQYF,TGCAGCGTAGCCCCGGACTCCACAGATACGCAGTATTTT
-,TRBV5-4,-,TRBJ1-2,CASSLYPSDYGYTF,TGTGCCAGCAGCTTGTATCCGTCTGACTATGGCTACACCTTC
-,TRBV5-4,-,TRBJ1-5,CASSLTSGGPQHF,TGTGCCAGCAGCTTAACGTCTGGAGGGCCCCAGCATTTT
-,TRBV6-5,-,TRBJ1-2,CASLGGGRARGYTF,TGTGCCAGCTTGGGTGGCGGGAGGGCTCGGGGCTACACCTTC
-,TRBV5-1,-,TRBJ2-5,CASSFGGPGETQYF,TGCGCCAGCAGCTTCGGGGGGCCCGGGGAGACCCAGTACTTC
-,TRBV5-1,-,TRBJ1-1,CASSVDSDYRGMNTEAFF,TGCGCCAGCAGCGTGGACAGCGACTACCGAGGCATGAACACTGAAGCTTTCTTT
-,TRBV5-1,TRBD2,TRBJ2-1,CASSLAAGINNEQFF,TGCGCCAGCAGCTTGGCAGCGGGGATTAACAATGAGCAGTTCTTC
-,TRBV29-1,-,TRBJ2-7,CSVEEGTVGRRGEQYF,TGCAGCGTTGAAGAGGGTACCGTGGGCAGGCGGGGCGAGCAGTACTTC
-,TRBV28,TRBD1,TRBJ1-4,CASGLTGTDEKLFF,TGTGCCAGCGGATTGACCGGGACAGATGAAAAACTGTTTTTT
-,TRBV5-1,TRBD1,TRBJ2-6,CASSRQGARGGANVLTF,TGCGCCAGCAGTAGACAGGGGGCGCGGGGTGGGGCCAACGTCCTGACTTTC
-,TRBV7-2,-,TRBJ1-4,CASSLGLQRQLFNEKLFF,TGTGCCAGCAGCTTAGGACTCCAGAGACAGCTCTTTAATGAAAAACTGTTTTTT
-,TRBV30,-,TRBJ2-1,CAWSLGGGERFF,TGTGCCTGGAGTTTAGGGGGGGGAGAAAGATTCTTC
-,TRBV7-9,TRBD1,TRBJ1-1,CASSLRTGLLDTEAFF,TGTGCCAGCAGCTTAAGGACAGGGCTTCTGGACACTGAAGCTTTCTTT
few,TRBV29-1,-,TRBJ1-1,CSVLPLNTEAFF,TGCAGCGTTCTCCCCCTGAACACTGAAGCTTTCTTT
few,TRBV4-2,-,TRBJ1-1,CASSHMDTNTEAFF,TGTGCCAGCAGCCACATGGACACAAACACTGAAGCTTTCTTT
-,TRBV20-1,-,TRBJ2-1,CSAISGNEQFF,TGCAGTGCTATATCGGGCAATGAGCAGTTCTTC
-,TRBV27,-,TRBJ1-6,CASSLSGALRTLHF,TGTGCCAGCAGTTTGTCAGGGGCCCTCCGAACCCTCCACTTT
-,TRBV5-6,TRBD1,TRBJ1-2,CASSQDRIAYGYTF,TGTGCCAGCAGCCAGGACAGGATAGCCTATGGCTACACCTTC
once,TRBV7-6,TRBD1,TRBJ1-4,CASSSGQGTNEKLFF,TGTGCCAGCAGCTCTGGACAGGGGACTAATGAAAAACTGTTTTTT
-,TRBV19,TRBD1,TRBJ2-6,CASKTQGRSGANVLTF,TGTGCCAGTAAGACACAGGGGCGCTCTGGGGCCAACGTCCTGACTTTC
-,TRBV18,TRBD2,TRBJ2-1,CASSRAQTSGGQTYNEQFF,TGTGCCAGCTCACGCGCCCAGACTAGCGGGGGTCAGACCTACAATGAGCAGTTCTTC
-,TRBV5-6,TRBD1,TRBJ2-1,CASSERRPGRTGPLNEQFF,TGTGCCAGCAGCGAACGACGTCCGGGGCGGACAGGGCCCCTCAATGAGCAGTTCTTC
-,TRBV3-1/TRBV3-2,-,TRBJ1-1,CASSQARRLNTEAFF,TGTGCCAGCAGCCAGGCTAGACGGTTGAACACTGAAGCTTTCTTT
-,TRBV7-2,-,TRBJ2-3,CASSSSQGLNTQYF,TGTGCCAGCAGCTCCTCCCAGGGCCTAAATACGCAGTATTTT
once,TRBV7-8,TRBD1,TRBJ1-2,CASSLADRGSYGYTF,TGTGCCAGCAGCTTAGCTGACAGGGGGAGCTATGGCTACACCTTC
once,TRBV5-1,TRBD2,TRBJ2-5,CASSFFIGGARETQYF,TGCGCCAGCAGCTTTTTCATCGGGGGGGCCCGGGAGACCCAATACTTC
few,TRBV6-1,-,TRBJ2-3,CASSERGMFSTDTQYF,TGTGCCAGCAGTGAACGAGGGATGTTCAGCACAGATACGCAGTATTTT
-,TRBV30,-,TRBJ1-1,CAWSEGQNTEAFF,TGTGCCTGGAGCGAGGGACAGAACACTGAAGCTTTCTTT
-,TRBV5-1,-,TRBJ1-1,CASSLSGGTDTEAFF,TGCGCCAGCAGCTTGTCGGGGGGGACGGACACTGAAGCTTTCTTT
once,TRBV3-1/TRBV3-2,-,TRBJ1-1,CASSQEEGGSAFF,TGTGCCAGCAGCCAAGAAGAAGGAGGGTCAGCTTTCTTT
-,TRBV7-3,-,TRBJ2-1,CASSLISGSYNEQFF,TGTGCCAGCAGCTTAATAAGCGGATCCTACAATGAGCAGTTCTTC
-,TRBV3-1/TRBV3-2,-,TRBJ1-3,CASRESSGRNTIYF,TGTGCCAGCCGAGAGAGCTCGGGTAGAAACACCATATATTTT
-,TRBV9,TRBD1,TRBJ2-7,CASSAGTGYEQYF,TGTGCCAGCAGCGCGGGGACAGGGTACGAGCAGTACTTC
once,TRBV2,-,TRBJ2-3,CASRTEVSTDTQYF,TGTGCCAGCAGGACAGAAGTTTCCACAGATACGCAGTATTTT
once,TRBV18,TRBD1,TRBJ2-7,CASSRQGTRDEQYF,TGTGCCAGCTCACGACAGGGGACTCGGGACGAGCAGTACTTC
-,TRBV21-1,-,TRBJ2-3,CASSKETGFSTDTQYF,TGTGCCAGCAGCAAAGAGACAGGCTTTAGCACAGATACGCAGTATTTT
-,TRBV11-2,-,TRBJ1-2,CASSLGRGMGGYTF,TGTGCCAGCAGCTTAGGACGGGGGATGGGGGGCTACACCTTC
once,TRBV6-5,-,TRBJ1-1,CASSYPPEAFF,TGTGCCAGCAGTTACCCTCCTGAAGCTTTCTTT
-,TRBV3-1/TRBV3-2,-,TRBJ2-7,CASTLGYEQYF,TGTGCCAGCACCCTAGGATACGAGCAGTACTTC
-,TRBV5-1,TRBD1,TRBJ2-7,CASSRRTGDSYEQYF,TGCGCCAGCAGCCGTCGGACAGGGGACTCCTACGAGCAGTACTTC
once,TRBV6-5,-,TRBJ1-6,CASSYQEGIYNSPLHF,TGTGCCAGCAGTTACCAGGAGGGGATCTATAATTCACCCCTCCACTTT
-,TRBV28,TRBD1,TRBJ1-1,CASSYRTGDGRNTEAFF,TGTGCCAGCAGTTACAGGACAGGGGACGGTCGGAACACTGAAGCTTTCTTT
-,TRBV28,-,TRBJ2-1,CASTRGWGNEQFF,TGTGCCAGCACCAGGGGATGGGGAAATGAGCAGTTCTTC
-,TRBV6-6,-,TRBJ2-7,CASSTHGGEQYF,TGTGCCAGCAGCACCCATGGCGGCGAGCAGTACTTC
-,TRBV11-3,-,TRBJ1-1,CASSLGPGTEAFF,TGTGCCAGCAGCTTAGGCCCAGGAACTGAAGCTTTCTTT
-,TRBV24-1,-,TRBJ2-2,CATSPGGGSGELFF,TGTGCCACCAGCCCTGGGGGGGGCTCCGGGGAGCTGTTTTTT
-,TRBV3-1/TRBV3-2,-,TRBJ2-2,CASSLPSSANTGELFF,TGTGCCAGCAGCCTTCCTTCTAGCGCGAACACCGGGGAGCTGTTTTTT
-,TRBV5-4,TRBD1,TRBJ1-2,CASSWDRGHGYTF,TGTGCCAGCAGCTGGGACAGGGGACATGGCTACACCTTC
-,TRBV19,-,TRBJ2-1,CASSALDETDEQFF,TGTGCCAGTAGTGCACTAGACGAAACGGATGAGCAGTTCTTC
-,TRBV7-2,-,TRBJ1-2,CASSLYGTGGLSYGYTF,TGTGCCAGCAGCTTATATGGCACCGGAGGACTGAGCTATGGCTACACCTTC
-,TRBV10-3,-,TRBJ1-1,CAIRGQYTEAFF,TGTGCCATCAGGGGGCAGTATACTGAAGCTTTCTTT